A selection of T cell receptor beta chains follows, all from one sample in a study of OX40 agonist ivuxolimab in advanced cancers. Clones were sequenced by immunoSEQ multiplex PCR, and TCRdb holds only the in-frame ones, with some missing. The data contain about 53,000 clones, 80% to 90% of them singletons. The material was CD4+ or CD8+ T cells sorted from blood, obtained in a trial of the OX40 agonist ivuxolimab. The receptors were sampled from an adult with an advanced solid tumor such as melanoma, head and neck, liver or kidney cancer. CDR3s include the opening cysteine and the closing phenylalanine or tryptophan. The order of the fields is J gene, V gene, CDR3 protein.

TRBJ1-2 | TRBV2 | CASSPSQGYGYTF
TRBJ1-2 | TRBV28 | CASSWENYGYTF
TRBJ2-5 | TRBV6-5 | CASSYSGRPDGQTQYF
TRBJ1-2 | TRBV10-3 | CAISEAPVYGYTF
TRBJ1-1 | TRBV7-9 | CASSSTGGVNTEAFF
TRBJ2-7 | TRBV6-5 | CASRNTDGRVYEQYF
TRBJ1-2 | TRBV28 | CATRTANYGYTF
TRBJ1-3 | TRBV18 | CASSPRDSSGNTIYF
TRBJ2-7 | TRBV9 | CASSALGVSAEQYF
TRBJ2-4 | TRBV6-1 | CASSELFLRTSGRNLAKNIQYF
TRBJ2-5 | TRBV5-1 | CASSWYQETQYF
TRBJ2-1 | TRBV29-1 | CSVERGRTYNEQFF
TRBJ2-5 | TRBV7-2 | CASSLGPGLQETQYF
TRBJ2-1 | TRBV18 | CASSPSVMGYNEQFF
TRBJ1-5 | TRBV28 | CASSFEGQVHQPQHF
TRBJ2-5 | TRBV5-4 | CASTVAGRETQYF
TRBJ2-1 | TRBV6-6 | CASARGTNEQFF
TRBJ2-3 | TRBV30 | CAWSISTDTQYF
TRBJ2-1 | TRBV7-3 | CASSFLPLGGANEQFF
TRBJ1-2 | TRBV25-1 | CASSDSRGRDNYGYTF
TRBJ1-4 | TRBV5-1 | CASGEGQRNEKLFF
TRBJ1-6 | TRBV7-9 | CASSLDGNSPLHF
TRBJ2-1 | TRBV6-1 | CASSEQGGLNEQFF
TRBJ1-1 | TRBV2 | CASSEQGMLNTEAFF
TRBJ2-2 | TRBV19 | CASRRGANTGELFF
TRBJ2-1 | TRBV6-5 | CASSVSGYNEQFF
TRBJ2-5 | TRBV5-1 | CASSPVTDRGLETQYF
TRBJ1-1 | TRBV6-4 | CASSDTSGRGTEAFF